Listed below are T cell receptor beta chains from one sample, sequenced in a study of OX40 agonist ivuxolimab in advanced cancers. Only in-frame clones appear in the TCRdb table, and some are missing; sequencing was by immunoSEQ multiplex PCR. The profile covers tens of thousands of clones, with around 93% appearing a single time and roughly 19% taken by the ten largest. The sequenced sample was CD4+ or CD8+ T cells sorted from blood, obtained in a trial of the OX40 agonist ivuxolimab. These TCRs come from an adult with an advanced solid tumor such as melanoma, head and neck, liver or kidney cancer. The CDR3 runs from the conserved cysteine through the conserved F or W. A D gene is named only where the DNA matches it firmly.

TRBJ2-2,TRBV13,-,TGTGCCAGCAGCCCGGTGGGGGCGGGAGAATCCGGGGAGCTGTTTTTT,CASSPVGAGESGELFF
TRBJ2-7,TRBV7-9,TRBD1,TGTGCCAGCAGCTTAGGAGGGGGCGGACTCGCCGAGCAGTACTTC,CASSLGGGGLAEQYF
TRBJ1-1,TRBV7-9,TRBD1,TGTGCCAGCAGCCCGCGACAGGGAAGGAACACTGAAGCTTTCTTT,CASSPRQGRNTEAFF
TRBJ2-2,TRBV7-8,TRBD2,TGTGCCAGCAGCTTAGTAGCGGGAGGGCCTTGGGCCGGGGAGCTGTTTTTT,CASSLVAGGPWAGELFF
TRBJ2-7,TRBV5-1,TRBD2,TGCGCCAGCAGCTTGGCCCGGACTAGCGGGGTCTACGAGCAGTACTTC,CASSLARTSGVYEQYF
TRBJ1-2,TRBV27,-,TGTGCCAGCAGTTTATCTCGGGGGACGTTTGGAACCTATGGCTACACCTTC,CASSLSRGTFGTYGYTF
TRBJ2-7,TRBV7-9,TRBD2,TGTGCCAGCAGCTTAGGGGGCGCTAGCGGGAGCTCCTACGAGCAGTACTTC,CASSLGGASGSSYEQYF
TRBJ2-7,TRBV29-1,-,TGCAGCGTCGAACAGGGCACCCCCTACGAGCAGTACTTC,CSVEQGTPYEQYF
TRBJ2-3,TRBV27,-,TGTGCCACCGCGGACGGCTCAGGTACGCAGTATTTT,CATADGSGTQYF
TRBJ1-2,TRBV29-1,TRBD1,TGCAGCGTTGAAGATGAGAAAAAAAGGACAGGGGTTGGCTACACCTTC,CSVEDEKKRTGVGYTF
TRBJ1-3,TRBV14,-,TGTGCCAGCAGCGCTCACCGGGGACGAGAAAACACCATATATTTT,CASSAHRGRENTIYF
TRBJ1-4,TRBV2,TRBD1,TGTGCCAGCAGTGAGTGGCAGGGGGAAGGGTATGAAAAACTGTTTTTT,CASSEWQGEGYEKLFF